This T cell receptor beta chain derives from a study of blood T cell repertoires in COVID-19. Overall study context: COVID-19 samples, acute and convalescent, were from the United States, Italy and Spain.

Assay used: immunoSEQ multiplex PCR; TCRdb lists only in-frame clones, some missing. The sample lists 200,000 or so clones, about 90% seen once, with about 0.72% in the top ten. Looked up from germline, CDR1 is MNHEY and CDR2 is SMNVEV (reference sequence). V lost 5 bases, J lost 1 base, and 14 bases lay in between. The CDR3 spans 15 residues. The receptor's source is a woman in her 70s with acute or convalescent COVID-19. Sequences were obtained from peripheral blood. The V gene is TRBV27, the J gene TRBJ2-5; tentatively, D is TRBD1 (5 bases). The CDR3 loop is CASSPRGHLQETQYF. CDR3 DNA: TGTGCCAGCAGTCCGCGTGGACACCTCCAAGAGACCCAGTACTTC.